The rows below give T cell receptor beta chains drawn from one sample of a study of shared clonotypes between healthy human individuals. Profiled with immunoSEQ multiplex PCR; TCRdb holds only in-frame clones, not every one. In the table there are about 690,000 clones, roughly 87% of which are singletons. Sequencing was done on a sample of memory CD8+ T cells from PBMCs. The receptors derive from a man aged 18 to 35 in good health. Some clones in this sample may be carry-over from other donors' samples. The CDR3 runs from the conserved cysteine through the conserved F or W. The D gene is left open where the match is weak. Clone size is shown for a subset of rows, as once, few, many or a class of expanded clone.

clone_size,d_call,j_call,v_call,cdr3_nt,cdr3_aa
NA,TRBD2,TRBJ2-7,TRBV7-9,TGTGCCAGCAGCTCGCCGCGGGAGGGCCCCCACGAGCAGTACTTC,CASSSPREGPHEQYF
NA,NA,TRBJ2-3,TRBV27,TGTGCCAGCAGTCGCCGGGGGAGCGTCACAGATACGCAGTATTTT,CASSRRGSVTDTQYF
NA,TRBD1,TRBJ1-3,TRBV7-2,TGTGCCAGCAGCTCCCCCGGGACAGATGGAAACACCATATATTTT,CASSSPGTDGNTIYF
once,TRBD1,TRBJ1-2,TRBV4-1,TGCGCCAGCAGCCACCCATATATTACAGGGGGAGGAGGCTACACCTTC,CASSHPYITGGGGYTF
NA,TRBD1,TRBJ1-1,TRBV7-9,TGTGCCAGCAGCCATCGACAGGGTACGGAGAACACTGAAGCTTTCTTT,CASSHRQGTENTEAFF
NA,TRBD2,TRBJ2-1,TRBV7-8,TGTGCCAGCAGCTTTGGGACTAGCGGGAGGGCCAATGAGCAGTTCTTC,CASSFGTSGRANEQFF
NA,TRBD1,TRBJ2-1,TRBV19,TGTGCCAGTAGTAATGGACAGGAGTCCTCCTACAATGAGCAGTTCTTC,CASSNGQESSYNEQFF
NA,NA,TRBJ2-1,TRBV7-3,TGTGCCAGCAGCACTGACATAGCTCCGTACAATGAGCAGTTCTTC,CASSTDIAPYNEQFF
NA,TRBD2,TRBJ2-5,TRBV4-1,TGCGCCAGCAGCCAATACGGACTAGCGGGAAACCAAGAGACCCAGTACTTC,CASSQYGLAGNQETQYF
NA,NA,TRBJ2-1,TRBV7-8,TGTGCCAGCAGCCACTTGGTGGCATCCTACAATGAGCAGTTCTTC,CASSHLVASYNEQFF
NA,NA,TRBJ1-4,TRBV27,TGTGCCAGCAGTCCCCGAGGGGCCTTCAATGAAAAACTGTTTTTT,CASSPRGAFNEKLFF
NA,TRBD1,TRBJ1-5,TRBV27,TGTGCCAGCAGTCCATATGACAGGGCCAGCAATCAGCCCCAGCATTTT,CASSPYDRASNQPQHF
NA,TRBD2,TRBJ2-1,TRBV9,TGTGCCAGCAGCTCCCGACTAGCGGGAAAGGGGTACAATGAGCAGTTCTTC,CASSSRLAGKGYNEQFF